This TCR beta chain was found in a study of cytomegalovirus exposure and HLA in healthy donors. The overall study: Caucasian-associated ancestry cluster membership applied to around 76% of some 400 genotyped donors.

There are a few counts of this clone. Healthy bone marrow donors supplied every sample. This PCR relied on a set of 60 Vbeta primers and 13 Jbeta primers. Assay: immunoSEQ multiplex PCR; the TCRdb copy retains only in-frame clones and omits some. The sample records 150,000 to 200,000 clones, 75% to 80% being singletons. Trimming shortened V by 5 bases and J by 3 bases, and 11 bases separated the two germline ends. CDR1 and CDR2 (germline): SEHNR, FQNEAQ (reference sequence). The CDR3 spans 15 residues. This TCR came from a woman aged 25 to 39 in good health and CMV-seropositive. The chain couples TRBV7-9 to TRBJ2-6, with a weak D call TRBD1 (5 bases). Material: PBMCs. The CDR3 sequence is CASSPQGNGANVLTF. CDR3 in DNA: TGTGCCAGCAGCCCGCAGGGCAATGGGGCCAACGTCCTGACTTTC. The whole variable domain, remainder taken from reference TRBV7-9 and TRBJ2-6, is DTGVSQNPRHKITKRGQNVTFRCDPISEHNRLYWYRQTLGQGPEFLTYFQNEAQLEKSRLLSDRFSAERPKGSFSTLEIQRTEQGDSAMYLCASSPQGNGANVLTFGAGSRLTVL.